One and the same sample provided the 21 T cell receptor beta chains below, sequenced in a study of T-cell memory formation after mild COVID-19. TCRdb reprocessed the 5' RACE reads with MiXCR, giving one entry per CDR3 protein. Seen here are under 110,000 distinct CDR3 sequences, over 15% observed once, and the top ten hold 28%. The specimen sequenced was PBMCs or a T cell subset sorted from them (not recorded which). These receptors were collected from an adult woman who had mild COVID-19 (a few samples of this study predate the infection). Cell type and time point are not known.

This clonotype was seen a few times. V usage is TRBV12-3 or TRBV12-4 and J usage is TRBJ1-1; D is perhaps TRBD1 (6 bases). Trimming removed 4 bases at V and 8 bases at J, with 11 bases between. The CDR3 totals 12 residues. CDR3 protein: CASSYTGMEAFF. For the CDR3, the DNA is TGTGCCAGCAGTTACACAGGGATGGAAGCTTTCTTT.

This chain's CDR3 is CASTVGVMNTEAFF. For the CDR3, the DNA is TGTGCCAGTACCGTGGGGGTTATGAACACTGAAGCTTTCTTT. The gene calls are TRBV19 and TRBJ1-1, with D possibly TRBD1 on 5 matching bases. Germline V lookup: CDR1 LNHDA, CDR2 SQIVND (reference sequence). The CDR3 totals 14 residues. The germline V and J ends were trimmed by 7 bases and 0 bases, with 12 bases remaining between them.

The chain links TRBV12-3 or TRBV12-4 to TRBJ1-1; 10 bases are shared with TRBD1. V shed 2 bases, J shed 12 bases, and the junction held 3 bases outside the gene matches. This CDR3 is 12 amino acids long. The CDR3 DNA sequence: TGTGCCAGCAGTTTAAGGGACAGGGGTTCTTTCTTT. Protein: CASSLRDRGSFF.

The CDR3 reads CASSPTRLGEAFF. The CDR3 DNA reads TGTGCCAGCAGCCCAACCCGACTGGGGGAAGCTTTCTTT. V and J are TRBV7-9 and TRBJ1-1; D is unresolved. The CDR3 is 13 residues long. Trimming removed 5 bases at V and 8 bases at J, with 15 bases between. Germline V gives CDR1 SEHNR, CDR2 FQNEAQ (reference sequence).

The CDR3 region has the DNA TGTGCCAGCAGCCAGAAAGCGGGGGAGCGCACAGATACGCAGTATTTT. It is translated as CASSQKAGERTDTQYF. The chain uses TRBV4-2 and TRBJ2-3; 8 nucleotides align to TRBD2. V was pared by 3 bases and J by 1 base, with 6 bases of the junction left unmatched. The germline V gene has CDR1 LGHNA and CDR2 YNFKEQ. The CDR3 consists of 16 residues.

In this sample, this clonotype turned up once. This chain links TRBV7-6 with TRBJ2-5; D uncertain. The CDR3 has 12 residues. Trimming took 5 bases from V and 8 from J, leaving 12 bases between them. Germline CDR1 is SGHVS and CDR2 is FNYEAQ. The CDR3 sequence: CASSRGDFTQYF. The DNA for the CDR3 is TGTGCCAGCAGCCGCGGAGATTTTACCCAGTACTTC.

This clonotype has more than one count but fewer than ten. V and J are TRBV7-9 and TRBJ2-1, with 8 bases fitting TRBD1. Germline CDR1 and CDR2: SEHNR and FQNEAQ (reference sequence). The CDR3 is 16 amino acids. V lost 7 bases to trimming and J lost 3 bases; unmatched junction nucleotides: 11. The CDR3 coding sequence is TGTGCCAGCAACCCCACCGGGACAGGCCTCTACAATGAGCAGTTCTTC. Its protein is CASNPTGTGLYNEQFF.

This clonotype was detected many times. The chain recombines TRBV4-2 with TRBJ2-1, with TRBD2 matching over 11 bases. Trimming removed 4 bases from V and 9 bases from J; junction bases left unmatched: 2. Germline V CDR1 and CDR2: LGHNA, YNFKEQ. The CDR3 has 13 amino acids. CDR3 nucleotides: TGTGCCAGCAGCCCGCTAGCGGGAGGTGAGCAGTTCTTC. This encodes CASSPLAGGEQFF.

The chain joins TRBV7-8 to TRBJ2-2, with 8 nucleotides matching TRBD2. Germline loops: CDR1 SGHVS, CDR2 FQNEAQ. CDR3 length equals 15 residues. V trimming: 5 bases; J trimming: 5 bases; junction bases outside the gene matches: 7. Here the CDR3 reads CASSERETLTGELFF. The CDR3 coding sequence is TGTGCCAGCAGCGAGCGGGAGACACTTACCGGGGAGCTGTTTTTT.

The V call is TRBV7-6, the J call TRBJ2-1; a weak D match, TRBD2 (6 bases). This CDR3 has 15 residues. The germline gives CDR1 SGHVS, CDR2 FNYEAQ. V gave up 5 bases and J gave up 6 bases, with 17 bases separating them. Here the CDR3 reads CASSIGLPPLNEQFF. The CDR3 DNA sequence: TGTGCCAGCAGCATCGGACTACCACCCCTCAATGAGCAGTTCTTC.

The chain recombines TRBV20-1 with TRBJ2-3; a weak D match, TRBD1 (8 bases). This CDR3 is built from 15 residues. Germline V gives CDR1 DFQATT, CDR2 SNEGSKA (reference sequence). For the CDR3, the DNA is TGCAGCAGCGGGACAGGTTTTAAGGGCACAGATACGCAGTATTTT. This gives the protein CSSGTGFKGTDTQYF.

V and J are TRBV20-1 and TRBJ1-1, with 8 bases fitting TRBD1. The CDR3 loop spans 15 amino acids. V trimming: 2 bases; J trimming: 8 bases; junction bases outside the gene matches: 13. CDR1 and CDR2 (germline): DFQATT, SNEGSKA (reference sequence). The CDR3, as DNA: TGCAGTGCTAGAACGAAAGGGACAGGCTTTTCCGAAGCTTTCTTT. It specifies CSARTKGTGFSEAFF.

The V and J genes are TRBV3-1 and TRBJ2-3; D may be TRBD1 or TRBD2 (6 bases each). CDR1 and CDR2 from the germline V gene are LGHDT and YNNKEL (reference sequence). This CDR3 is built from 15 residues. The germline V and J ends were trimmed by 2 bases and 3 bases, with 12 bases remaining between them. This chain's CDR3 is CASSQPGAGTDTQYF. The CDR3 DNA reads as TGTGCCAGCAGCCAACCGGGGGCGGGGACAGATACGCAGTATTTT.

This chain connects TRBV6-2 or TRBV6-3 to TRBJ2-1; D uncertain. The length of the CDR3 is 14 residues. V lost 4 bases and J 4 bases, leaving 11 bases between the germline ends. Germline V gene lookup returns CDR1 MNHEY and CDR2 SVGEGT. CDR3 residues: CASSLVASYNEQFF. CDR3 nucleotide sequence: TGTGCCAGCAGTTTGGTAGCTAGTTACAATGAGCAGTTCTTC.

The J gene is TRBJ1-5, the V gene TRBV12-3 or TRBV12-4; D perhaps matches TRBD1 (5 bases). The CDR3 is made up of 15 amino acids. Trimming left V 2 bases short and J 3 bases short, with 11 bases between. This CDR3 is CASSLPTGSNQPQHF. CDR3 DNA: TGTGCCAGCAGTTTACCTACAGGCTCCAATCAGCCCCAGCATTTT.

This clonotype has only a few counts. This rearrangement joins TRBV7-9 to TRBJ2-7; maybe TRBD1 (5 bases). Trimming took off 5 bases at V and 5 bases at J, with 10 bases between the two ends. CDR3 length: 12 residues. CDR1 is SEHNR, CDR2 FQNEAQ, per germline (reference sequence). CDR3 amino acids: CASSLTVNEQYF. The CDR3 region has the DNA TGTGCCAGCAGCCTGACAGTTAACGAGCAGTACTTC.

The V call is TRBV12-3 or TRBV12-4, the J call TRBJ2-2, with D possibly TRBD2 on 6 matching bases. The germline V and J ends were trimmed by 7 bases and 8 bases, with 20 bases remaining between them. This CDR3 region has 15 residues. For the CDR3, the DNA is TGTGCCAGCACCCTGGGGGGACTTGGGGAGGGGGAGCTGTTTTTT. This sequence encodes CASTLGGLGEGELFF.

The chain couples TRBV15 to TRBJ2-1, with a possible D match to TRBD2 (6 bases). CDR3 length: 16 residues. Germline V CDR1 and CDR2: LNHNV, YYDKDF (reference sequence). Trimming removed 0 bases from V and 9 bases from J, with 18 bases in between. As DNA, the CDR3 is TGTGCCACCAGCAGAGATTGGGGCGGGATGGTAGGTGAGCAGTTCTTC. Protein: CATSRDWGGMVGEQFF.

CDR3 protein: CASSEDGLAPATDTQYF. The CDR3 region has the DNA TGCGCCAGCAGTGAGGATGGGTTAGCACCCGCCACAGATACGCAGTATTTT. The V gene is TRBV10-2, the J gene TRBJ2-3, with no clear D. The CDR3 extends over 17 amino acids. From germline, CDR1 is WSHSY and CDR2 SAAADI. V was cut by 2 bases and J by 2 bases, with 17 bases left in between.

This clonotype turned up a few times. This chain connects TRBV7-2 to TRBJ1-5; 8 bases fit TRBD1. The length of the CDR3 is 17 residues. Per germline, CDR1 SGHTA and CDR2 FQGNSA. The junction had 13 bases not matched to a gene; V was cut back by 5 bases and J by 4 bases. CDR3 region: CASSPTIWTGNNQPQHF. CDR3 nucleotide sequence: TGTGCCAGCAGCCCAACGATATGGACAGGGAATAATCAGCCCCAGCATTTT.

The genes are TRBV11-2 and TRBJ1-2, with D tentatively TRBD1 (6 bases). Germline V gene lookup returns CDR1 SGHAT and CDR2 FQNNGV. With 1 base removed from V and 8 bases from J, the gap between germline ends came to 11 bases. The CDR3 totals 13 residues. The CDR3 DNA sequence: TGTGCCAGCAGCTTAGGGGGGGCGCGGGGCTACACCTTC. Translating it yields CASSLGGARGYTF.